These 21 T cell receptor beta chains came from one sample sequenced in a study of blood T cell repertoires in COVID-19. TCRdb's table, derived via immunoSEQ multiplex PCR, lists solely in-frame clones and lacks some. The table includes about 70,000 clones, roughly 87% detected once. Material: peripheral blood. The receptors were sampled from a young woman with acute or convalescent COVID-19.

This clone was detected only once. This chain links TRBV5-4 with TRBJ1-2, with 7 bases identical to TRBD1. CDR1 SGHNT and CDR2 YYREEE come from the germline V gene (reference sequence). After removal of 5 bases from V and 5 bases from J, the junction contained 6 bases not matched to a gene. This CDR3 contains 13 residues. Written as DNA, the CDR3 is TGTGCCAGCAGACCCGGGACAGAATATGGCTACACCTTC. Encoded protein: CASRPGTEYGYTF.

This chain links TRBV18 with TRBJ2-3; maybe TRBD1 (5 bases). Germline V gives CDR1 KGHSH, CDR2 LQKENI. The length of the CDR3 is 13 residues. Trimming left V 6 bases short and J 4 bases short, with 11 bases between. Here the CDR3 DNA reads TGTGCCAGCTCGCGACAGCGCGCAGATACGCAGTATTTT. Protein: CASSRQRADTQYF. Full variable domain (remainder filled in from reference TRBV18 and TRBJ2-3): NAGVMQNPRHLVRRRGQEARLRCSPMKGHSHVYWYRQLPEEGLKFMVYLQKENIIDESGMPKERFSAEFPKEGPSILRIQQVVRGDSAAYFCASSRQRADTQYFGPGTRLTVL.

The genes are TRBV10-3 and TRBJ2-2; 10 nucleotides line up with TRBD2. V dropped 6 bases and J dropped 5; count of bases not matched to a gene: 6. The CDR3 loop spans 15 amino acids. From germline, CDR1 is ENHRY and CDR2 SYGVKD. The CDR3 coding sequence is TGTGCCATCAGAGAGCGGGAGGGAGGGACCGGGGAGCTGTTTTTT. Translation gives CAIREREGGTGELFF.

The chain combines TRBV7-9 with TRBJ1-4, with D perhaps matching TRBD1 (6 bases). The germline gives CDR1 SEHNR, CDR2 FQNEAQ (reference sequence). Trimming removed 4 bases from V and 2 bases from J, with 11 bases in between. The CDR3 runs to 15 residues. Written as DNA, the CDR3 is TGTGCCAGCAGCTCAGGGGTGTCGACTAATGAAAAACTGTTTTTT. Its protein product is CASSSGVSTNEKLFF.

Here the CDR3 DNA reads TGTGCCAGCAGCCAAGAGTGGAGGGGCTCTGGAAACACCATATATTTT. Translation: CASSQEWRGSGNTIYF. The gene calls are TRBV3-1 (or the pseudogene TRBV3-2) and TRBJ1-3; a weak D match, TRBD1 (5 bases). In germline, CDR1 is LGHDT, CDR2 YNNKEL (reference sequence). The CDR3 consists of 16 residues. Trimming removed 0 bases from V and 0 bases from J, with 9 bases in between.

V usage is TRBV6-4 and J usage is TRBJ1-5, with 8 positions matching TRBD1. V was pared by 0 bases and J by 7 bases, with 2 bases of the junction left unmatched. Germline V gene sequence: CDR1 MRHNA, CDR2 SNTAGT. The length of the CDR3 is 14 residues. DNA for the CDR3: TGTGCCAGCAGTGACTCCGGACAGGGCCAGCCCCAGCATTTT. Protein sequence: CASSDSGQGQPQHF.

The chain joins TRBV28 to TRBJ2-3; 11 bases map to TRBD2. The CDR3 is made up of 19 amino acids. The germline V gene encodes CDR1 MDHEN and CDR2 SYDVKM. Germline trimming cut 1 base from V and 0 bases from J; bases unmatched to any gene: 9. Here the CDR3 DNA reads TGTGCCAGCAGTTTATCGGCACTAGCGGGGGCCTCTAGCACAGATACGCAGTATTTT. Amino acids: CASSLSALAGASSTDTQYF. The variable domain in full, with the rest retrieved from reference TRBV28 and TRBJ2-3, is DVKVTQSSRYLVKRTGEKVFLECVQDMDHENMFWYRQDPGLGLRLIYFSYDVKMKEKGDIPEGYSVSREKKERFSLILESASTNQTSMYLCASSLSALAGASSTDTQYFGPGTRLTVL.

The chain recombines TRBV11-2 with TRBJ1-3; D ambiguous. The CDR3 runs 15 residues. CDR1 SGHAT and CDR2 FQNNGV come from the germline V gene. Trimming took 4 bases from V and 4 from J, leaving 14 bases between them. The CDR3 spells CASSSSAAGGNTIYF. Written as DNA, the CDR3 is TGTGCCAGCAGCTCTTCGGCAGCAGGCGGAAACACCATATATTTT.

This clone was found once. In DNA, the CDR3 is TGCGCCAGCAGGGCTAGCGGGCCGGAGGACTACGAGCAGTACTTC. Its protein product is CASRASGPEDYEQYF. The V and J genes are TRBV10-2 and TRBJ2-7; 8 nucleotides match TRBD2. This CDR3 contains 15 residues. Germline trimming cut 6 bases from V and 3 bases from J; bases unmatched to any gene: 10. Germline V CDR1 and CDR2: WSHSY, SAAADI.

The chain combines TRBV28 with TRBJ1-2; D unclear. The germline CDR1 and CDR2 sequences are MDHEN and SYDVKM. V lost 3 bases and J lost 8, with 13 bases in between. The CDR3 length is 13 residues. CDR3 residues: CASSFVISGGYTF. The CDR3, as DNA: TGTGCCAGCAGTTTTGTGATCTCGGGAGGCTACACCTTC.

CDR3 protein: CASSWDRSSYNEQFF. The CDR3 DNA is TGTGCCAGCAGCTGGGACAGAAGCTCCTACAATGAGCAGTTCTTC. The gene calls are TRBV5-6 and TRBJ2-1, with TRBD1 identical over 7 bases. This CDR3 has 15 residues. V shed 3 bases, J shed 0 bases, and the junction held 3 bases outside the gene matches. Germline CDR1 is SGHDT and CDR2 is YYEEEE.

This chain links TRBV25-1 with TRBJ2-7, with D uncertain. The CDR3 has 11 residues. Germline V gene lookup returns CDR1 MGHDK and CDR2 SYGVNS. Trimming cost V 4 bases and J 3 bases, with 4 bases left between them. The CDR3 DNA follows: TGTGCCAGCAGTGCCATCTACGAGCAGTACTTC. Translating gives CASSAIYEQYF.

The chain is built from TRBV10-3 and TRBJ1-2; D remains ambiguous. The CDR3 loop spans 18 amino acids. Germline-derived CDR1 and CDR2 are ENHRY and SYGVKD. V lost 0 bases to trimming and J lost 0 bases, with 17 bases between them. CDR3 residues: CAISESEATRDSNYGYTF. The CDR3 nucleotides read TGTGCCATCAGTGAGTCGGAGGCGACAAGGGATTCTAACTATGGCTACACCTTC.

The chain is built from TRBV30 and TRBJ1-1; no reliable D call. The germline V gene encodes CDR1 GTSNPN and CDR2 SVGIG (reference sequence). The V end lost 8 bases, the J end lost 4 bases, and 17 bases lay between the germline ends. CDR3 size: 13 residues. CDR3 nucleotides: TGTGCCGGGATGCAAAAGGCGGGCACTGAAGCTTTCTTT. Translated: CAGMQKAGTEAFF.

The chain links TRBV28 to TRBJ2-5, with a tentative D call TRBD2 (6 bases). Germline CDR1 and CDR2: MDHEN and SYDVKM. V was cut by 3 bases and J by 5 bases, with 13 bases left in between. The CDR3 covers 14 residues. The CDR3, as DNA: TGTGCCAGCAGTTTTTCGGCGGGGTTGGAGACCCAGTACTTC. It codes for CASSFSAGLETQYF.

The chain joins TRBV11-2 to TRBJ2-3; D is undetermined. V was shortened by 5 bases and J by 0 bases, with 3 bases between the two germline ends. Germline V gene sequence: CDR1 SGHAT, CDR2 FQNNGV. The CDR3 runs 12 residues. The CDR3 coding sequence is TGTGCCAGCAGCCCTAGCACAGATACGCAGTATTTT. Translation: CASSPSTDTQYF.

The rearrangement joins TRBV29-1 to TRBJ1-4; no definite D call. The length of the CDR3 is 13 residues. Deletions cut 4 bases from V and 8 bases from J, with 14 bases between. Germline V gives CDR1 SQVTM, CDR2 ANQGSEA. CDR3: CSVATTHHEKLFF. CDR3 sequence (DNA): TGCAGCGTTGCGACAACCCATCACGAAAAACTGTTTTTT.

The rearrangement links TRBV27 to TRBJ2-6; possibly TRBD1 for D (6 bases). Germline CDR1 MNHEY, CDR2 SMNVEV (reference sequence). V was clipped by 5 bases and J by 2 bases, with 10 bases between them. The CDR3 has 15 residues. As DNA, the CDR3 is TGTGCCAGCAGTAAACAGGGTGCTGGGGCCAACGTCCTGACTTTC. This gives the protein CASSKQGAGANVLTF.

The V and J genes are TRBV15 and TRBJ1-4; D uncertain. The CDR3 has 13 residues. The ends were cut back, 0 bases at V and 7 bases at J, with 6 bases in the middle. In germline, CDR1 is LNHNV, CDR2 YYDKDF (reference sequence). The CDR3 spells CATSRDTGEKLFF. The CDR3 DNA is TGTGCCACCAGCAGAGATACCGGTGAAAAACTGTTTTTT.

The DNA of the CDR3 is TGTGCCAGCAGCCTCCGACAGCCCTCCAACTATGGCTACACCTTC. Translated, it gives CASSLRQPSNYGYTF. The chain uses TRBV11-2 and TRBJ1-2; tentatively, D is TRBD1 (5 bases). The germline CDR1 and CDR2 sequences are SGHAT and FQNNGV. The CDR3 runs 15 residues. V shed 5 bases and J shed 2 bases, with 15 bases lying between them.

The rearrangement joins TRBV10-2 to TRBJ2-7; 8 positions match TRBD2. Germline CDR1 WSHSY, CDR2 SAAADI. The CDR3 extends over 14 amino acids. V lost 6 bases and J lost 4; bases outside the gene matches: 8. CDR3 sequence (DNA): TGCGCCAGCAGGACTAGCGCGAACAGTTACGAGCAGTACTTC. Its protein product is CASRTSANSYEQYF.